This TCR beta chain was recorded in a study of blood T cell repertoires in COVID-19. Study-wide background: The United States, Italy and Spain provided the acute and convalescent COVID-19 samples.

The germline V and J ends were trimmed by 4 bases and 4 bases, with 7 bases remaining between them. The CDR3 runs to 12 residues. Looked up from germline, CDR1 is MDHEN and CDR2 is SYDVKM. Sequenced by immunoSEQ multiplex PCR; TCRdb stores in-frame clones only, minus some. The sample yields about 41,000 clones, approximately 82% seen once. This clone has just a few counts. Sequencing was done on a sample of peripheral blood. The origin of this receptor is a woman of 80 years or more with acute or convalescent COVID-19. The chain employs TRBV28 and TRBJ1-2; D call uncertain. CDR3 sequence reads: CASSSSGYGYTF. The CDR3 nucleotides are TGTGCCAGCAGTTCCAGCGGCTATGGCTACACCTTC.